Sequencing of this T cell receptor beta chain was carried out in a study of stem cell transplantation in POMP-related autoinflammatory disease. Background on the study: Hypothesis: faulty thymoproteasomes impair CD8+ T-cell selection, skewing TRB repertoires. CD8+ T cells were low and CD4+ cells naive-skewed before transplant. Study-wide results and limits: Patients with PRAID showed a restricted number of unique TRB V-J gene pairings.

CDR1 is SNHLY and CDR2 is FYNNEI in the germline V gene. V lost 6 bases and J lost 2, with 18 bases in between. The CDR3 sequence is 16 residues long. Concerning this clone: Its antigen is undetermined.

PRAID featured prominent immunodeficiency. Only in-frame clones appear in the TCRdb table, and some are missing; sequencing was by immunoSEQ multiplex PCR. The repertoire holds about 2,000 clones, roughly 90% seen once, with 20% to 25% in the top ten. The chain recombines TRBV2 with TRBJ2-3, with D perhaps matching TRBD2 (6 bases). The sample was Tregs from PBMCs, taken before stem cell transplantation. The receptor was isolated from a human donor with POMP-related autoinflammation and immune dysregulation (PRAID). The DNA for the CDR3 is TGTGCCAGCAGGGATCCGAGGGGCGGGATCACAGATACGCAGTATTTT. Its translation is CASRDPRGGITDTQYF. Full variable domain (rest looked up from reference TRBV2 and TRBJ2-3): EPEVTQTPSHQVTQMGQEVILRCVPISNHLYFYWYRQILGQKVEFLVSFYNNEISEKSEIFDDQFSVERPDGSNFTLKIRSTKLEDSAMYFCASRDPRGGITDTQYFGPGTRLTVL.